This TCR beta chain was profiled in a study of glioma-infiltrating T cells after dendritic cell vaccination. Whole-study results and caveats: Only a small number of patients had complete blood and tumor samples.

The PCR used 60 V beta and 13 J beta primers. Clones were sequenced by immunoSEQ multiplex PCR, and TCRdb holds only the in-frame ones, with some missing. Here the sample spans 95,000 to 110,000 clones, 80% to 90% being singletons. Worth noting for this clone: Its antigen is not identified.

Germline CDR1 SGHAT, CDR2 FQNNGV. Trimming removed 2 bases at V and 5 bases at J, with 15 bases between. The CDR3 is 15 amino acids. The rearrangement links TRBV11-2 to TRBJ1-2; D call uncertain. The input for sequencing was blood, taken before dendritic cell vaccination. This clonotype was obtained from a human donor with glioblastoma. The DNA for the CDR3 is TGTGCCAGCAGCTTAACCCTGCGGGAAAGGTATGGCTACACCTTC. This gives the protein CASSLTLRERYGYTF. The whole variable domain, filled in from reference TRBV11-2 and TRBJ1-2, reads EAGVAQSPRYKIIEKRQSVAFWCNPISGHATLYWYQQILGQGPKLLIQFQNNGVVDDSQLPKDRFSAERLKGVDSTLKIQPAKLEDSAVYLCASSLTLRERYGYTFGSGTRLTVV.